This T cell receptor (beta chain) was recovered during a study of shared clonotypes between healthy human individuals. CD45RO-negative CD8 cells positively selected for CCR7 made up the naive population, which excluded terminally differentiated effector memory CD45RA+ cells. A single count supports this clone. At the DNA level, this CDR3 is encoded by other sequences in the same sample as well. This CDR3 has 12 amino acids. Germline V lookup: CDR1 SGDLS, CDR2 YYNGEE. Trimming took 1 base from V and 7 from J; bases not matched to a gene: 2. Sequenced by immunoSEQ multiplex PCR; TCRdb stores in-frame clones only, minus some. This sample carries roughly 2.1 million clones, about 92% of them seen once, and the ten largest clones take 1.5% to 2%.

Sequenced material: naive CD8+ T cells from PBMCs. The chain recombines TRBV9 with TRBJ2-7; 7 bases map to TRBD2. This sequence originates from a young man in good health. Some clones in this sample may be carry-over from other donors' samples. CDR3 DNA: TGTGCCAGCAGCGTATCGGGGGGAGAGCAGTACTTC. As protein: CASSVSGGEQYF.